This T cell receptor (beta chain) was sequenced for a study of patients and donors after allogeneic stem cell transplantation. One entry per CDR3 protein, called by TCRdb with MiXCR from the RT-PCR reads. The data show about 110,000 distinct CDR3 sequences, 35% seen once. CDR1 DFQATT and CDR2 SNEGSKA come from the germline V gene (reference sequence). This CDR3 comprises 14 residues. V shed 6 bases and J 0 bases; nucleotides not matched to a gene: 4. This clonotype has more than one count but fewer than ten. V is TRBV20-1 and J is TRBJ2-3; 9 bases agree with TRBD1. The specimen was blood, either unsorted or a sorted T cell fraction (not recorded which). The TCR comes from a human donor who was either an allogeneic HSCT recipient or a stem cell or donor lymphocyte infusion donor (not recorded which). It is not recorded whose cells these are; they may come from a transplant donor. The DNA of the CDR3 is TGCAGTGCCCTTGGGACAGGGAGCACAGATACGCAGTATTTT. This translates into CSALGTGSTDTQYF.